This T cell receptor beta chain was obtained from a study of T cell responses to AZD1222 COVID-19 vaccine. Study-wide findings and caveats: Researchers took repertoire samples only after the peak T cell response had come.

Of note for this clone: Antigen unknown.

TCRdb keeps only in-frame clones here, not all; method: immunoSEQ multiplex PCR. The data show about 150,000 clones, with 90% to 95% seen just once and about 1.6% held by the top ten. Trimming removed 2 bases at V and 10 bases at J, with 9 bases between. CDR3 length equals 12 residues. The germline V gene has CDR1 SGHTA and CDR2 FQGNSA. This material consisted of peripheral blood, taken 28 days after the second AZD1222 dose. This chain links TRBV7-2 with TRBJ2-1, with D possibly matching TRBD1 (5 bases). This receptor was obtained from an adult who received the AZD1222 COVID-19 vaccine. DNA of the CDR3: TGTGCCAGCAGCTTATACTCAGGGGAGCAGTTCTTC. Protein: CASSLYSGEQFF.